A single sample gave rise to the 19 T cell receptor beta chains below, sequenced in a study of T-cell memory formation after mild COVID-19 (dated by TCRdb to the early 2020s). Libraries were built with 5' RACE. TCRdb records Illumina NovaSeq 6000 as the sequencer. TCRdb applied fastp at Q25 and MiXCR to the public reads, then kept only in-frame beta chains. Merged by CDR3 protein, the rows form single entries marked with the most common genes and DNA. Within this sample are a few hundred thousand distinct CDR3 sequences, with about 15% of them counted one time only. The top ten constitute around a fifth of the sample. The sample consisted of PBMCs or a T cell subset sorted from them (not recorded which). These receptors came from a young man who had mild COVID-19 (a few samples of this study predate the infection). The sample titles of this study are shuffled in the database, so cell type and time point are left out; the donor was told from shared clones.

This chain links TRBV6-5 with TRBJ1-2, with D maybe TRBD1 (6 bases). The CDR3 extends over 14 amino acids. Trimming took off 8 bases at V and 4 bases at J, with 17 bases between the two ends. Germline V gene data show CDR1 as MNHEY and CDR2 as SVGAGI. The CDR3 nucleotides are TGTGCCAGCGGCGAGGGGGGCGTAGGCTATGGCTACACCTTC. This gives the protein CASGEGGVGYGYTF.

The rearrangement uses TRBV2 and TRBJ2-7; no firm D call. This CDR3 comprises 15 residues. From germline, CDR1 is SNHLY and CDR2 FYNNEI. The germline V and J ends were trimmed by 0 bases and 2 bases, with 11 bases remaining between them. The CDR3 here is CASSEAFLTAYEQYF. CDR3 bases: TGTGCCAGCAGTGAAGCGTTCCTGACGGCCTACGAGCAGTACTTC.

CDR3 loop: CASSLAYGGAFF. The DNA for the CDR3 is TGTGCCAGCAGCTTAGCGTACGGGGGAGCTTTCTTT. The chain uses TRBV7-9 and TRBJ1-1; TRBD1 might be the D (5 bases). CDR3 size: 12 residues. V was clipped by 0 bases and J by 10 bases, with 9 bases between them. The germline CDR1 and CDR2 sequences are SEHNR and FQNEAQ (reference sequence).

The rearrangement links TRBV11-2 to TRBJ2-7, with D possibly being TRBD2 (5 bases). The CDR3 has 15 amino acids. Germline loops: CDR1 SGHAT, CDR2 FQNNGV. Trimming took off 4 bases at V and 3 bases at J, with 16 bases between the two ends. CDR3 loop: CASSWTLGGGYEQYV. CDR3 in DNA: TGTGCCAGCAGCTGGACCCTGGGCGGAGGCTACGAGCAGTACGTC.

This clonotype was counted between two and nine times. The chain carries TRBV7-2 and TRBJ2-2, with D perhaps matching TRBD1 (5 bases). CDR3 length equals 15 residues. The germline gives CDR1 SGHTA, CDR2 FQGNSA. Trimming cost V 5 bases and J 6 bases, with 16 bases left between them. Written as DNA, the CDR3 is TGTGCCAGCAGCCGCCCACGGACAAAAGCCGGGGAGCTGTTTTTT. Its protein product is CASSRPRTKAGELFF.

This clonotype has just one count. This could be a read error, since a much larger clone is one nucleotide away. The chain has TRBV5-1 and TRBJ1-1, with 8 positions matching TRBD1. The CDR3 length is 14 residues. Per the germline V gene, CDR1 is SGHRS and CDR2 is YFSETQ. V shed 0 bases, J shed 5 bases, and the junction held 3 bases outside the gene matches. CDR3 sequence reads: CASSLAGGETEAFF. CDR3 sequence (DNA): TGCGCCAGCAGCTTGGCAGGGGGCGAAACTGAAGCTTTCTTT.

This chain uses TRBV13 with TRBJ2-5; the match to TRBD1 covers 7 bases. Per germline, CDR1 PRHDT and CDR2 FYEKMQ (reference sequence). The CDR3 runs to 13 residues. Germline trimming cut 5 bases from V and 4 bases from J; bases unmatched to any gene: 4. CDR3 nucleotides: TGTGCCAGCAGCGGGACAGAGGGAGAGACCCAGTACTTC. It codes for CASSGTEGETQYF.

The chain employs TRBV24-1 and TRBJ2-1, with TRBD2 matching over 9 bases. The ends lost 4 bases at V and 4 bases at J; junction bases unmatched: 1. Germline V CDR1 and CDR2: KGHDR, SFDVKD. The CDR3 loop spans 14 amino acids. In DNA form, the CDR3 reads TGTGCCACCAGTGAAAGCGGGGGGTACAATGAGCAGTTCTTC. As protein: CATSESGGYNEQFF.

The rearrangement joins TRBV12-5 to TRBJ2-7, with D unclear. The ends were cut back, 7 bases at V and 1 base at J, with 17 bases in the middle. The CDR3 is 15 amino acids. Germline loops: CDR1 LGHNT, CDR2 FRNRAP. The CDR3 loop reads CASDPLGRSSYEQYV. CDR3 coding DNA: TGTGCTAGTGACCCCCTGGGCAGGTCATCCTACGAGCAGTACGTC.

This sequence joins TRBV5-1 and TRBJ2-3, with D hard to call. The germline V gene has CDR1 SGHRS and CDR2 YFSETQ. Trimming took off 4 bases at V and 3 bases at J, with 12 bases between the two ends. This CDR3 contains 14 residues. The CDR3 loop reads CASSAEKLTDTQYF. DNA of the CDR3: TGCGCCAGCAGCGCCGAGAAATTGACAGATACGCAGTATTTT.

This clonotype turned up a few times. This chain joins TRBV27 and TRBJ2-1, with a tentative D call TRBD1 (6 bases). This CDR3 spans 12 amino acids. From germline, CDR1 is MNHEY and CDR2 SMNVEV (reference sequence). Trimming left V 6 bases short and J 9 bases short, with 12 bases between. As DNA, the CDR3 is TGTGCCAGCAGCCCAATGGGGGCTGAGCAGTTCTTC. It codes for CASSPMGAEQFF.

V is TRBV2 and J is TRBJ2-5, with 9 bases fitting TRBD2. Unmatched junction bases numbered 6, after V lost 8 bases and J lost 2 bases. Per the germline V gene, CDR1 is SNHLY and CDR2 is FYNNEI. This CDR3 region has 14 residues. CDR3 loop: CASALAGPQETQYF. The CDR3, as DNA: TGTGCCAGCGCTCTAGCGGGGCCTCAAGAGACCCAGTACTTC. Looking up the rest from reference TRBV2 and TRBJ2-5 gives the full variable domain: EPEVTQTPSHQVTQMGQEVILRCVPISNHLYFYWYRQILGQKVEFLVSFYNNEISEKSEIFDDQFSVERPDGSNFTLKIRSTKLEDSAMYFCASALAGPQETQYFGPGTRLLVL.

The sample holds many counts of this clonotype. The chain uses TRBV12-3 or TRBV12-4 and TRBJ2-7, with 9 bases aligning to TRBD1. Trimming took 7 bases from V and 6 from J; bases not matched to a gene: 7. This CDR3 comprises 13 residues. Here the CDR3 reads CASTRTGVSEQYV. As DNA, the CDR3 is TGTGCCAGCACCCGGACAGGGGTTTCCGAGCAGTACGTC.

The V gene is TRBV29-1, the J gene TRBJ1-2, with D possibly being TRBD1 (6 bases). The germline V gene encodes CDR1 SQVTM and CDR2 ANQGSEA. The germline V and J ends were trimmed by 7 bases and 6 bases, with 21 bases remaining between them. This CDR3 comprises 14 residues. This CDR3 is CSADGGLGRDGYTF. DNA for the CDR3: TGCAGCGCTGACGGGGGGCTGGGGAGAGATGGCTACACCTTC.

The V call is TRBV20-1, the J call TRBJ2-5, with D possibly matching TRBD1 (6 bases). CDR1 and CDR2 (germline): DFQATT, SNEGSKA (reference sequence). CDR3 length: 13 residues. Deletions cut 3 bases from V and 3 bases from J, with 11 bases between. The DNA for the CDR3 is TGCAGTGCTAGGGAAACAGGGAAAGAGACCCAGTACTTC. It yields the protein CSARETGKETQYF.

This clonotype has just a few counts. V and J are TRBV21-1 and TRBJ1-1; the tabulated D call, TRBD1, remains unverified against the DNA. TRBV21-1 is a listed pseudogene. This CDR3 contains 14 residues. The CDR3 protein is CASSQNRGNGRGFF. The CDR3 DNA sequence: TGTGCCAGCAGCCAGAATAGGGGGAACGGTCGGGGGTTCTTT.

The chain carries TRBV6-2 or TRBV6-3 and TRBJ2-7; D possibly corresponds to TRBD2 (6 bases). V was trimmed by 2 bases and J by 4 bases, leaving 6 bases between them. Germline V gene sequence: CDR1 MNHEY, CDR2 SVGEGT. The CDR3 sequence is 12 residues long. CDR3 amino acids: CASSYGRYEQYV. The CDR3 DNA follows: TGTGCCAGCAGTTACGGGAGGTACGAGCAGTACGTC.

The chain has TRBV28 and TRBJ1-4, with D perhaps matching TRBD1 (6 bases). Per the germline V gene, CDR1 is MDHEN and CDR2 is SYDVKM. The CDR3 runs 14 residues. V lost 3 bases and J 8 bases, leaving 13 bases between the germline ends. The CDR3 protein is CASSFYGGQEKLFF. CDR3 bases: TGTGCCAGCAGTTTTTACGGGGGGCAGGAAAAACTGTTTTTT.

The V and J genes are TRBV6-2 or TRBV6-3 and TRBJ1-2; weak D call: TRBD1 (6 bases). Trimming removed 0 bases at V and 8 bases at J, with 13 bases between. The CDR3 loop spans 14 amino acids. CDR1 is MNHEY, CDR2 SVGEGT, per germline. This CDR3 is CASSYSSRGDGYTF. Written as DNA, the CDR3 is TGTGCCAGCAGTTACTCGAGCAGGGGAGACGGCTACACCTTC.